This TCR beta chain appears in the sequencing data of a study of blood T cells in healthy people across ages. Study-level background: Capture by template switching was about one barcoded beta molecule per two T cells. Study-wide findings and caveats: The diversity estimates, figures obtained from one million T cells, were considered underestimates. Long-lived donors had more naive CD4+ cells and higher diversity than aged donors.

Germline CDR1 SGHTA, CDR2 FQGNSA. Trimming shortened V by 6 bases and J by 0 bases, and 14 bases separated the two germline ends. The CDR3 sequence is 15 residues long. PCR was performed a second time for about 7 to 11 cycles using a sample-barcoded 5' primer and a J-beta primer mix. Sequencing yielded, for each sample, at least 2.5 million paired-end reads carrying CDR3. MiXCR was run by TCRdb on the 5' RACE reads, yielding one entry per CDR3 protein. The sample consists of 780,000 or so distinct CDR3 sequences, roughly three fifths of them appearing once. Turning to this clonotype: Its specificity is unknown.

This chain joins TRBV7-2 and TRBJ2-5; weak D call: TRBD2 (6 bases). Sequencing was performed on blood. This sequence was found in a man aged 40-49 years in good health. This CDR3 is CASSRQLAYQETQYF. CDR3 bases: TGTGCCAGCAGTCGCCAGCTAGCGTACCAAGAGACCCAGTACTTC.